This T cell receptor beta chain was found in a study of blood T cell repertoires in COVID-19. On the study more broadly: Acute-phase and convalescent COVID-19 samples originated in the United States, Italy and Spain. Sources were T cells, B-cell-depleted T cells, or PBMCs; the material itself was cDNA or gDNA.

With 2 bases removed from V and 9 bases from J, the gap between germline ends came to 11 bases. Germline lookup yields CDR1 LNHDA and CDR2 SQIVND (reference sequence). The CDR3 sequence is 14 residues long. Methods used by the authors: Amplification of reference gene primers provided the estimated nucleated cell counts. TCRdb's copy holds only in-frame clones and misses some; the assay was immunoSEQ multiplex PCR. The V and J calls and clone size were taken over from that table, and D and trimming were inferred from the DNA. The sample contains 200,000 to 250,000 clones, around 89% of which appear only once.

The TCR comes from a woman between 40 and 50 years old with acute or convalescent COVID-19. What was sequenced was peripheral blood. This chain connects TRBV19 to TRBJ1-6; no clear D gene. The CDR3 DNA is TGTGCCAGTAGTATACCCACCAGGTCTTCACCCCTCCACTTT. It encodes CASSIPTRSSPLHF.